This T cell receptor beta chain was documented in a study of OX40 agonist ivuxolimab in advanced cancers. Across the study: At about 81% male, the cohort had a mean age of 60 years, ranging from about 23 to 79. Past anti-PD-1, anti-PD-L1 or anti-CTLA-4 therapy was accepted, and approximately 40% had received some. Findings of the study overall: Researchers report that CD8+ T cells had, on average, more expanded clones than CD4+. Partial responders at 0.1-3.0 mg/kg had among the lowest clonal expansion.

Clones were sequenced by immunoSEQ multiplex PCR, and TCRdb holds only the in-frame ones, with some missing. The sample shows 30,000 to 40,000 clones, roughly four fifths of them seen only once. V lost 4 bases and J lost 4; bases outside the gene matches: 10. Germline V gene sequence: CDR1 SGHDN, CDR2 FVKESK. The CDR3 sequence is 16 residues long. On this clone: Its cognate antigen is unknown.

This receptor was identified in an adult with an advanced solid tumor such as melanoma, head and neck, liver or kidney cancer. The chain recombines TRBV14 with TRBJ2-1; TRBD2 aligns across 7 bases. The sample here was CD4+ or CD8+ T cells sorted from blood, taken in a trial of the OX40 agonist ivuxolimab. CDR3 residues: CASSRLGGLEYNEQFF. Here the CDR3 DNA reads TGTGCCAGCAGCCGCCTGGGAGGGCTAGAATACAATGAGCAGTTCTTC.